These 5 T cell receptor beta chains were sequenced from one sample in a study of technical replicates of blood from a few donors. Assay used: immunoSEQ multiplex PCR; TCRdb lists only in-frame clones, some missing. Of 98,000 or so clones in the sample, about 95% were seen once. The sample comprised T cells isolated from PBMCs. These receptors came from a human donor in good health.

V and J are TRBV10-3 and TRBJ1-2; D unresolved. Trimming stripped 4 bases from V and 8 bases from J, with 8 bases between. The CDR3 has 11 residues. Germline V gene sequence: CDR1 ENHRY, CDR2 SYGVKD. DNA for the CDR3: TGTGCCATCAGTGGTCTTGTAGGCTACACCTTC. Translation gives CAISGLVGYTF.

This sequence joins TRBV7-6 and TRBJ2-3, with 9 bases lining up with TRBD2. This CDR3 is 15 amino acids long. Germline CDR1 and CDR2: SGHVS and FNYEAQ. The V and J ends lost 1 base and 4 bases, in that order; junction bases with no gene match: 3. Here the CDR3 reads CASSLVLAGPDTQYF. As DNA, the CDR3 is TGTGCCAGCAGCTTAGTGCTAGCGGGACCAGATACGCAGTATTTT.

This clone was seen just once. This rearrangement joins TRBV11-3 to TRBJ1-4, with 9 bases identical to TRBD1. This CDR3 contains 16 residues. V gave up 3 bases and J gave up 6 bases; unmatched junction bases: 8. Germline V CDR1 and CDR2: SGHNT, YENEEA. The DNA of the CDR3 is TGTGCCAGCAGCTTGAACAGGGGGCTCGATGATGAAAAACTGTTTTTT. Translated, it gives CASSLNRGLDDEKLFF.

The V and J genes are TRBV9 and TRBJ2-2; D is unclear. The CDR3 covers 15 residues. The germline CDR1 and CDR2 sequences are SGDLS and YYNGEE. Trimming took off 0 bases at V and 6 bases at J, with 12 bases between the two ends. The CDR3 DNA reads as TGTGCCAGCAGCGTAGAAACCTCGCTAGCCGGGGAGCTGTTTTTT. Translated: CASSVETSLAGELFF. Full variable domain (remainder filled in from reference TRBV9 and TRBJ2-2): DSGVTQTPKHLITATGQRVTLRCSPRSGDLSVYWYQQSLDQGLQFLIQYYNGEERAKGNILERFSAQQFPDLHSELNLSSLELGDSALYFCASSVETSLAGELFFGEGSRLTVL.

The J gene is TRBJ2-7, the V gene TRBV29-1, with a tentative D call TRBD2 (7 bases). The CDR3 contains 15 residues. Germline assignment: CDR1 SQVTM and CDR2 ANQGSEA. Trimming removed 6 bases at V and 0 bases at J, with 18 bases between. Here the CDR3 DNA reads TGCAGCGTCACCCGGGGCGGGGGCCTCTCCTACGAGCAGTACTTC. Encoded protein: CSVTRGGGLSYEQYF.